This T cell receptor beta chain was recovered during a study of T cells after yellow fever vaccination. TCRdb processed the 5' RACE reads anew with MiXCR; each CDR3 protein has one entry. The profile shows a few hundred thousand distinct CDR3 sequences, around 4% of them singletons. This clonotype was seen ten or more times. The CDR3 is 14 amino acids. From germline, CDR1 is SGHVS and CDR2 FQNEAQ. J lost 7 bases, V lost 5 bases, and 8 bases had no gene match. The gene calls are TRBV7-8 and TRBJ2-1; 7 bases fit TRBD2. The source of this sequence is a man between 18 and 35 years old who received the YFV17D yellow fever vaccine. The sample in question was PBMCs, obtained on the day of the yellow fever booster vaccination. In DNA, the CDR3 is TGTGCCAGCAGCCCAAGACTAGCTATAAATGAGCAGTTCTTC. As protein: CASSPRLAINEQFF. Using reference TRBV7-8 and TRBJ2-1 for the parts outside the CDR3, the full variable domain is GAGVSQSPRYKVAKRGQDVALRCDPISGHVSLFWYQQALGQGPEFLTYFQNEAQLDKSGLPSDRFFAERPEGSVSTLKIQRTQQEDSAVYLCASSPRLAINEQFFGPGTRLTVL.